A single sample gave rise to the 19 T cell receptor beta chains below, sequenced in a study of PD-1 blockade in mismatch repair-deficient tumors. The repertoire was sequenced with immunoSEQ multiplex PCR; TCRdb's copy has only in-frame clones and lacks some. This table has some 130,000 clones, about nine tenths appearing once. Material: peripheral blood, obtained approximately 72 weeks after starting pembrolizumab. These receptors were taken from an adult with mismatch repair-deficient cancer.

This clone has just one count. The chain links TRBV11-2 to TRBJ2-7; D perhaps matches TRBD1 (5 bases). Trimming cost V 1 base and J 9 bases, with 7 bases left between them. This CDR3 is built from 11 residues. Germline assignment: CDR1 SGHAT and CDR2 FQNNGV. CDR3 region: CASSLVDRQYF. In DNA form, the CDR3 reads TGTGCCAGCAGCTTAGTTGACAGGCAGTACTTC.

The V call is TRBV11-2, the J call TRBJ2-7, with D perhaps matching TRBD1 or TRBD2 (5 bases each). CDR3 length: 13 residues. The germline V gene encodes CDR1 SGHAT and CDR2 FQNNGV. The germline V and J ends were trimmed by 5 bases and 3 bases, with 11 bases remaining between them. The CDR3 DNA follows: TGTGCCAGCAGCACCGGGACGAACTACGAGCAGTACTTC. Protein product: CASSTGTNYEQYF.

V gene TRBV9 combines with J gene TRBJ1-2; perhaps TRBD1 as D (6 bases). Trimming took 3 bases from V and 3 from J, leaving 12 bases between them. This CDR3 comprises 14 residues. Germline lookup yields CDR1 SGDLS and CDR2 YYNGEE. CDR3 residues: CASSGTQGDYGYTF. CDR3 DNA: TGTGCCAGCAGCGGTACACAGGGAGACTATGGCTACACCTTC.

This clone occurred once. CDR3 loop: CASSFGRANTEAFF. In DNA, the CDR3 is TGTGCCAGCAGTTTCGGCAGGGCGAACACTGAAGCTTTCTTT. The chain is built from TRBV27 and TRBJ1-1; tentative D call: TRBD1 (5 bases). V was clipped by 3 bases and J by 1 base, with 9 bases between them. Germline V gene sequence: CDR1 MNHEY, CDR2 SMNVEV (reference sequence). The CDR3 length is 14 residues.

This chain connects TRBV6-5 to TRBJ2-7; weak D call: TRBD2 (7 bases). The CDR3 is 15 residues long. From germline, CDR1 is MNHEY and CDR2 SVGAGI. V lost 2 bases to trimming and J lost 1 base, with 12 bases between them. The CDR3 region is CASSYVGGGSYEQYF. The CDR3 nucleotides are TGTGCCAGCAGTTACGTGGGAGGGGGTTCCTACGAGCAGTACTTC.

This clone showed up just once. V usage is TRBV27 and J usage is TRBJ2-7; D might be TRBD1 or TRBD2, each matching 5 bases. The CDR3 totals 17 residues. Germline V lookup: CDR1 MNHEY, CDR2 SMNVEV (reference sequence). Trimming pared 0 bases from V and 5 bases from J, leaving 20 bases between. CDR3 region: CASSLSNLLAGTHEQYF. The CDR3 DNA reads TGTGCCAGCAGTTTATCTAACCTCTTGGCAGGGACCCACGAGCAGTACTTC.

Here the CDR3 reads CASSLDRGGSILEQYF. The CDR3 nucleotides are TGTGCCAGCAGCCTGGACAGGGGAGGGTCTATTCTCGAGCAGTACTTC. The chain links TRBV5-4 to TRBJ2-7; TRBD1 matches 9 bases. The CDR3 is made up of 16 amino acids. V lost 4 bases and J lost 6; bases outside the gene matches: 14. Germline CDR1 is SGHNT and CDR2 is YYREEE (reference sequence). Based on the CDR3 plus reference TRBV5-4 and TRBJ2-7, the full variable domain is ETGVTQSPTHLIKTRGQQVTLRCSSQSGHNTVSWYQQALGQGPQFIFQYYREEENGRGNFPPRFSGLQFPNYSSELNVNALELDDSALYLCASSLDRGGSILEQYFGPGTRLTVT.

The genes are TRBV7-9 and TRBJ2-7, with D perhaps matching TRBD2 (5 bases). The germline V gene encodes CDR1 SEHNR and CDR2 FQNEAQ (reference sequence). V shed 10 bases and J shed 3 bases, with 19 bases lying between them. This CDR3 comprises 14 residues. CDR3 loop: CAISKGGPNYEQYF. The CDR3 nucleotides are TGTGCCATCTCTAAAGGAGGCCCAAACTACGAGCAGTACTTC.

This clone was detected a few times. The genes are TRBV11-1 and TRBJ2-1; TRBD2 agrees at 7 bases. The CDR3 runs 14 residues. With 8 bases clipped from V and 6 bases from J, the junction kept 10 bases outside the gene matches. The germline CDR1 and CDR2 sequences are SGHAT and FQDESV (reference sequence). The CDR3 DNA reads TGTGCCAGCGGCCGGAGCGGGAACCGCAATGAGCAGTTCTTC. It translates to CASGRSGNRNEQFF.

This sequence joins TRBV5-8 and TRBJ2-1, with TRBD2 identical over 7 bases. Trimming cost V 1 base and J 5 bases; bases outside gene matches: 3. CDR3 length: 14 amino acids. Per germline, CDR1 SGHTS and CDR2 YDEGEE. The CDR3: CASSLRLADNEQFF. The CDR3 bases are TGTGCCAGCAGCTTGCGGCTAGCGGACAATGAGCAGTTCTTC. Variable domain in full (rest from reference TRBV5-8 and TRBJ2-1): EAGVTQSPTHLIKTRGQQATLRCSPISGHTSVYWYQQALGLGLQFLLWYDEGEERNRGNFPPRFSGRQFPNYSSELNVNALELEDSALYLCASSLRLADNEQFFGPGTRLTVL.

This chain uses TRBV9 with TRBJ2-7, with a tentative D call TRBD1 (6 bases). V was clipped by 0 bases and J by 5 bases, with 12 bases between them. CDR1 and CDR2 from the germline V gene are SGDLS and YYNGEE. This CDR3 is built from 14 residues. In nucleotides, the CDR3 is TGTGCCAGCAGCGTAGGGGGGCAAGAGAACGAGCAGTACTTC. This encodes CASSVGGQENEQYF.

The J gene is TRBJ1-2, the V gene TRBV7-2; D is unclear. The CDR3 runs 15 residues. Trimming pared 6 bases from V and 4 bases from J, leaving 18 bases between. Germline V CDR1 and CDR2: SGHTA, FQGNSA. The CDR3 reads CASSPLSGGSYGYTF. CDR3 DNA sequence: TGTGCCAGCAGTCCCCTTTCAGGAGGGAGCTATGGCTACACCTTC.

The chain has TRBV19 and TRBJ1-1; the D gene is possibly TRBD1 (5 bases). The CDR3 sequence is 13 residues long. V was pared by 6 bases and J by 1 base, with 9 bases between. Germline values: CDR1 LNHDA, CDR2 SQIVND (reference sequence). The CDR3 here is CASRYQGNTEAFF. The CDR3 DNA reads TGTGCCAGTAGGTATCAGGGGAACACTGAAGCTTTCTTT.

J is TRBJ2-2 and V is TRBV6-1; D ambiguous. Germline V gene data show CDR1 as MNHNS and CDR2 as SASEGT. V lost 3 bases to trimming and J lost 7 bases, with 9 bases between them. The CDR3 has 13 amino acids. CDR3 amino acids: CASSDRVGGELFF. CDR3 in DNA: TGTGCCAGCAGTGACCGAGTCGGCGGGGAGCTGTTTTTT.

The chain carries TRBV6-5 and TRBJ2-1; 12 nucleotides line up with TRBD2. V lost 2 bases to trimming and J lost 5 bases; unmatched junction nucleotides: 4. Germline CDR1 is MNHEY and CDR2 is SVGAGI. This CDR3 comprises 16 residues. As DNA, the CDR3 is TGTGCCAGCAGTTACCCGACTAGCGGGGGTAACAATGAGCAGTTCTTC. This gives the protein CASSYPTSGGNNEQFF.

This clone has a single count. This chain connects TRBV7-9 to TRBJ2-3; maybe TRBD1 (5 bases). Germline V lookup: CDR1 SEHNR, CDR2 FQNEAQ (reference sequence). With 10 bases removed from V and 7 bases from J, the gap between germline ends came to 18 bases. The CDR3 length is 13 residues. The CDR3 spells CATSDRPGYTQYF. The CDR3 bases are TGTGCCACCTCTGACAGACCCGGTTATACGCAGTATTTT.

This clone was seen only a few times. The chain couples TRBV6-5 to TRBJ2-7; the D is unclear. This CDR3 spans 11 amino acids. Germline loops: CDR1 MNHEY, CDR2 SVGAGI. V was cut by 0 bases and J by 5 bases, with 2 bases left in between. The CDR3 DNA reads TGTGCCAGCAGTTACTCTGACGAGCAGTACTTC. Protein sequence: CASSYSDEQYF.

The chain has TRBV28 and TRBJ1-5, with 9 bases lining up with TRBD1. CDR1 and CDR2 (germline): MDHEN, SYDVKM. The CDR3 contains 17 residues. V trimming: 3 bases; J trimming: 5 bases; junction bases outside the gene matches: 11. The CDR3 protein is CASSLGMGQGWDQPQHF. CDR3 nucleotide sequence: TGTGCCAGCAGTTTGGGGATGGGACAGGGTTGGGATCAGCCCCAGCATTTT.

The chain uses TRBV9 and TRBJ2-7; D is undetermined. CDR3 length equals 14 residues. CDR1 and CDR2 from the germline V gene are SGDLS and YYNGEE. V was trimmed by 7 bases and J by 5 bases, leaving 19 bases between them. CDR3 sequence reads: CASAPSGSGHEQYF. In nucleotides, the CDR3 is TGTGCCAGCGCCCCTTCGGGCTCGGGTCACGAGCAGTACTTC.